This T cell receptor (beta chain) derives from a study of OX40 agonist ivuxolimab in advanced cancers. Whole-study context: An agonistic human IgG2 monoclonal antibody against OX40 (CD134) was given. Therapy given before enrollment (anti-PD-1, anti-PD-L1 or anti-CTLA-4) was allowed, and roughly 42% had some.

The method was immunoSEQ multiplex PCR; TCRdb's version includes in-frame clones alone and lacks a portion of them. The profile shows roughly 89,000 clones, approximately 79% of them singletons. Whole-study results and caveats: Both blood CD4+ and CD8+ T cells showed clonal growth by week 6 at 0.1 to 3.0 mg/kg. More expanded clones were seen, on average, in CD8+ T cells than in CD4+.

V lost 0 bases and J lost 7, with 6 bases in between. The CDR3 contains 12 residues. Germline V lookup: CDR1 SGDLS, CDR2 YYNGEE. With respect to this clone: Antigen specificity is unknown.

Sequencing used CD4+ or CD8+ T cells sorted from blood, obtained in a trial of the OX40 agonist ivuxolimab. The chain combines TRBV9 with TRBJ2-3; unclear D gene. The receptor was isolated from an adult with an advanced solid tumor such as melanoma, head and neck, liver or kidney cancer. CDR3 bases: TGTGCCAGCAGCGTAGGTGGTTATACGCAGTATTTT. This sequence encodes CASSVGGYTQYF.